This TCR beta chain was found in a study of blood T cell repertoires in COVID-19. Profiled with immunoSEQ multiplex PCR; TCRdb holds only in-frame clones, not every one. The sample records about 99,000 clones, more than 70% being singletons. This clone showed up just a few times. This CDR3 is also generated by other DNA sequences in the sample. Source material: peripheral blood. The clonotype was recovered from a woman in her sixties with acute or convalescent COVID-19.

The CDR3 bases are TGTGCCAGCAGCCAAGATTGGCGGGGGCAAGAGACCCAGTACTTC. This sequence encodes CASSQDWRGQETQYF. The J gene is TRBJ2-5, the V gene TRBV3-1 (or the pseudogene TRBV3-2), with TRBD2 matching over 7 bases. This CDR3 has 15 residues. Germline loops: CDR1 LGHDT, CDR2 YNNKEL (reference sequence). J lost 2 bases, V lost 0 bases, and 3 bases had no gene match.